This record covers a single TCR beta chain. This sample was included in a study of blood T cell repertoires in COVID-19. Germline assignment: CDR1 SGHRS and CDR2 YFSETQ. There are 14 residues in the CDR3. With V trimmed by 4 bases and J by 8 bases, 9 bases remained unmatched. Clones were read by immunoSEQ multiplex PCR, and TCRdb kept only the in-frame ones, dropping some. The repertoire has 81,000 or so clones, about 81% of them found once; the top ten carry approximately 13%. The chain carries TRBV5-1 and TRBJ1-2; 9 bases agree with TRBD1. This TCR derives from a human donor in a cohort sampled during active COVID-19. The sample consisted of peripheral blood. The CDR3 DNA sequence: TGCGCCAGCAGCCCAAGGACAGGGGAGGGAGGCTACACCTTC. It codes for CASSPRTGEGGYTF. The full variable domain, completed using reference TRBV5-1 and TRBJ1-2, is KAGVTQTPRYLIKTRGQQVTLSCSPISGHRSVSWYQQTPGQGLQFLFEYFSETQRNKGNFPGRFSGRQFSNSRSEMNVSTLELGDSALYLCASSPRTGEGGYTFGSGTRLTVV.